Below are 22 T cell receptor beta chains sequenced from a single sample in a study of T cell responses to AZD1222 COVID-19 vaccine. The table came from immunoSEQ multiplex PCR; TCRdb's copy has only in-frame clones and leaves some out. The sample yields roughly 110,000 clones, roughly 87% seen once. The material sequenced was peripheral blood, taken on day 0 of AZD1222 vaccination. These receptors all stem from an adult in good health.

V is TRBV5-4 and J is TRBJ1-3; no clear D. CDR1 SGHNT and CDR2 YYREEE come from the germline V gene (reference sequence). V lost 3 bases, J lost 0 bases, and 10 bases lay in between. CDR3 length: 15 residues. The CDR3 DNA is TGTGCCAGCAGCTCGGGAGGGAACTCTGGAAACACCATATATTTT. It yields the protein CASSSGGNSGNTIYF. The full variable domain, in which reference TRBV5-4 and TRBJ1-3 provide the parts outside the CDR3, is ETGVTQSPTHLIKTRGQQVTLRCSSQSGHNTVSWYQQALGQGPQFIFQYYREEENGRGNFPPRFSGLQFPNYSSELNVNALELDDSALYLCASSSGGNSGNTIYFGEGSWLTVV.

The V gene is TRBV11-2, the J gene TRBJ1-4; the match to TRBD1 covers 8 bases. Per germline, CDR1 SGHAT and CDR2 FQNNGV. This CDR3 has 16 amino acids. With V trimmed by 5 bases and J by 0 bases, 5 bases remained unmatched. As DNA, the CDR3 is TGTGCCAGCAGCCTTAGACAGGGGTCAACTAATGAAAAACTGTTTTTT. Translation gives CASSLRQGSTNEKLFF.

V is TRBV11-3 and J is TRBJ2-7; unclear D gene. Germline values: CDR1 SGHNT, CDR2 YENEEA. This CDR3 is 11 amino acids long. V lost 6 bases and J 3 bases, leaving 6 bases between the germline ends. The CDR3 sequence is CASRSCYEQYF. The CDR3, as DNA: TGTGCCAGCAGGTCGTGCTACGAGCAGTACTTC.

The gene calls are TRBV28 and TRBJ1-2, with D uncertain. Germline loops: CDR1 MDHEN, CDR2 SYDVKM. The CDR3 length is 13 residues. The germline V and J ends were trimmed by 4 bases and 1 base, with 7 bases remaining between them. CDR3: CASSSMFNYGYTF. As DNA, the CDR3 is TGTGCCAGCAGTTCAATGTTTAACTATGGCTACACCTTC.

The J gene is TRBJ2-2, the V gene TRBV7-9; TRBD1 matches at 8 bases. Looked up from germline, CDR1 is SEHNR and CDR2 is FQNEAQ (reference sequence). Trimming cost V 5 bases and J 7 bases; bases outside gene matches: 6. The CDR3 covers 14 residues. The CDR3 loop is CASSPTGEDGELFF. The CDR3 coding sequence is TGTGCCAGCAGCCCGACAGGGGAGGACGGGGAGCTGTTTTTT.

The CDR3 nucleotides read TGTGCCAGCAGCCAAGGGTCTAGCTTAAGGACAGATACGCAGTATTTT. This encodes CASSQGSSLRTDTQYF. V and J are TRBV4-2 and TRBJ2-3; a possible D gene is TRBD2 (5 bases). CDR1 and CDR2 (germline): LGHNA, YNFKEQ. There are 16 residues in the CDR3. The V gene lost 1 base and the J gene lost 3 bases, with 14 bases spanning the gap.

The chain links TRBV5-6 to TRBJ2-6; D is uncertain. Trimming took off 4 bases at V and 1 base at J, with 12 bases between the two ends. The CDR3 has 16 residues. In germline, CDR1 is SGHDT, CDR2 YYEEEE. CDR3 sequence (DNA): TGTGCCAGCAGCCCTCAAAGTCTATCTGGGGCCAACGTCCTGACTTTC. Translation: CASSPQSLSGANVLTF.

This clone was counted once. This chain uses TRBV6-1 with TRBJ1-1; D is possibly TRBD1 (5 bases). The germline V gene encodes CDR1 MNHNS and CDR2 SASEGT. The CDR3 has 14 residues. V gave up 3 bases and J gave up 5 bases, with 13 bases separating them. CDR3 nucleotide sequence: TGTGCCAGCAGTGACGGGGGAGGAAAAACTGAAGCTTTCTTT. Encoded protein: CASSDGGGKTEAFF.

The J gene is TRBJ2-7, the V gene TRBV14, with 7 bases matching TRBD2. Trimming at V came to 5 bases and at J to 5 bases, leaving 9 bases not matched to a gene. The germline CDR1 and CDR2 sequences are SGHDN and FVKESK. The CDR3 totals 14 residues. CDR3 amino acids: CASSFRDYRDEQYF. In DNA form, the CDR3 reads TGTGCCAGCAGCTTCCGGGACTACCGGGACGAGCAGTACTTC. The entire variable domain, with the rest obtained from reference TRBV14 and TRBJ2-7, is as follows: EAGVTQFPSHSVIEKGQTVTLRCDPISGHDNLYWYRRVMGKEIKFLLHFVKESKQDESGMPNNRFLAERTGGTYSTLKVQPAELEDSGVYFCASSFRDYRDEQYFGPGTRLTVT.

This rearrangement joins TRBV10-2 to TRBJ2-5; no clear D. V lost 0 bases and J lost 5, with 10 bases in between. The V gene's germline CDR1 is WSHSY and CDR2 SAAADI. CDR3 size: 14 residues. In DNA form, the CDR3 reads TGCGCCAGCAGTGAGTCGGGTAATGGTGAGACCCAGTACTTC. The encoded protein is CASSESGNGETQYF.

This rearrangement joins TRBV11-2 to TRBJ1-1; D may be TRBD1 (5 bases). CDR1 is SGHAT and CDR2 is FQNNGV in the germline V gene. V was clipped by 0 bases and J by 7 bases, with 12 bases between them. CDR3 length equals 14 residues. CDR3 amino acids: CASSLEISQGEAFF. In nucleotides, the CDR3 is TGTGCCAGCAGCTTAGAGATTTCTCAGGGTGAAGCTTTCTTT.

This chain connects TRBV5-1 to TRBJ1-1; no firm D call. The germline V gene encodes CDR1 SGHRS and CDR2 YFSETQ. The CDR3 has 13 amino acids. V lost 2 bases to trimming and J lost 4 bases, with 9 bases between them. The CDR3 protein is CASSFRAGTEAFF. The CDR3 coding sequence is TGCGCCAGCAGCTTTAGGGCTGGCACTGAAGCTTTCTTT.

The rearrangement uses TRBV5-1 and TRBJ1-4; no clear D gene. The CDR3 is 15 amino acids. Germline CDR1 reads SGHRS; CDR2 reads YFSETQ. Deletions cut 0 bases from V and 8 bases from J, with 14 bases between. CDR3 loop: CASSLASALGEKLFF. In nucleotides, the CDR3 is TGCGCCAGCAGCTTGGCCTCTGCCTTGGGAGAAAAACTGTTTTTT.

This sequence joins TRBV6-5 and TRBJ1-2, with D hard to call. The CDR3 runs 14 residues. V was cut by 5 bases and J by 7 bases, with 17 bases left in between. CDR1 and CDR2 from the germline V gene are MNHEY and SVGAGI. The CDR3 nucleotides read TGTGCCAGCAGTACTATTTTAGGGAGGGTTGGCTACACCTTC. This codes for CASSTILGRVGYTF.

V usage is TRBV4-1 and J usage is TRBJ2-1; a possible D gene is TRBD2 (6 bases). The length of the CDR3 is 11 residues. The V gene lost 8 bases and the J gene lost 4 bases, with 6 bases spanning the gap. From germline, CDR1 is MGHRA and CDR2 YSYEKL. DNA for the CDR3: TGCGCCAGCCGGGGGTACAATGAGCAGTTCTTC. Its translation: CASRGYNEQFF.

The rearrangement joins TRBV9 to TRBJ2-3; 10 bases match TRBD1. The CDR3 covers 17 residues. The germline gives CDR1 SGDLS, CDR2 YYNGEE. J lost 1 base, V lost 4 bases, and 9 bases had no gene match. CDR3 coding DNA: TGTGCCAGCAGCCGCCAGGGGACAGGGGACCGCACAGATACGCAGTATTTT. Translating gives CASSRQGTGDRTDTQYF.

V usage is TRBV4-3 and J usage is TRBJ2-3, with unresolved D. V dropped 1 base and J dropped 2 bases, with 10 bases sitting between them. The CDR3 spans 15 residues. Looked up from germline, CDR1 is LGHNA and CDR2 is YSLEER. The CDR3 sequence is CASSQVLGITDTQYF. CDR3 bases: TGCGCCAGCAGCCAAGTCCTAGGAATCACAGATACGCAGTATTTT.

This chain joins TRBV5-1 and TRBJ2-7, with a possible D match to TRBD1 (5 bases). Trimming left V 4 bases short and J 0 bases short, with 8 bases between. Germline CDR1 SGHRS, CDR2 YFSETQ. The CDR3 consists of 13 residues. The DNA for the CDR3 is TGCGCCAGCAGCCCGCAGGGCTCCTACGAGCAGTACTTC. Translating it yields CASSPQGSYEQYF.

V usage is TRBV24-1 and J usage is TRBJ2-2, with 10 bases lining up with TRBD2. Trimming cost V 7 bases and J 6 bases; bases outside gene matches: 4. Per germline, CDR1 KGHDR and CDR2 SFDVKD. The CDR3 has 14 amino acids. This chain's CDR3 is CATRPSGGAGELFF. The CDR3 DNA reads TGTGCCACCAGACCTAGCGGGGGAGCCGGGGAGCTGTTTTTT.

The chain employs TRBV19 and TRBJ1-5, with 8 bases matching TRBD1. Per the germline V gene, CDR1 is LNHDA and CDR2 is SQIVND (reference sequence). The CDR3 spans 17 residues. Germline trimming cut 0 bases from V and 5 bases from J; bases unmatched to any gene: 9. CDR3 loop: CASSIERGQAGHQPQHF. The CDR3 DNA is TGTGCCAGTAGTATAGAGAGGGGACAGGCGGGGCATCAGCCCCAGCATTTT.

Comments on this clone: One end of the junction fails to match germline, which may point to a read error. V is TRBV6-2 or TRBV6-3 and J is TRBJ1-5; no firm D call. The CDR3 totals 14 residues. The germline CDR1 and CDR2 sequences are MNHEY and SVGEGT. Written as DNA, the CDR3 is TGTGCCAGCAGCTACTGGTATAGCAATCAGCCCCAGCATTTT. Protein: CASSYWYSNQPQHF.

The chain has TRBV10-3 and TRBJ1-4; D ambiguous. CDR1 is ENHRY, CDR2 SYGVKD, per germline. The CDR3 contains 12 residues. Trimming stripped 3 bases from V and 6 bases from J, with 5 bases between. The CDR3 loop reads CAISDADEKLFF. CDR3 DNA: TGTGCCATCAGTGATGCGGATGAAAAACTGTTTTTT.